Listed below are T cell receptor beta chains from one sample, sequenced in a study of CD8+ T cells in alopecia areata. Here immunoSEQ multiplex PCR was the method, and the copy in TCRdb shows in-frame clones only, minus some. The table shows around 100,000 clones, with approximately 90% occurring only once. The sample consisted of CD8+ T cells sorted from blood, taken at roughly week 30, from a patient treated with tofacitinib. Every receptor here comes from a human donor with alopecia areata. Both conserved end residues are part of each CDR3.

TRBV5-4	CASSFAVSGTQYF
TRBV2	CASSEGKGYPSYEQYF
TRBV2	CASSEAVAGNNEQFF
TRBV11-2	CASSLVAGADTQYF
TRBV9	CASSAGTGYQETQYF
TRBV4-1	CASSQFHTPNTEAFF
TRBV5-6	CASSQSSEQFF
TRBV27	CASSLRTGAYGEQFF
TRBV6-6	CASSPRTDGTDTQYF
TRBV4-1	CASSQGPMSGTDTQYF
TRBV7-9	CASSSTGTGANVLTF
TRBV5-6	CASSLAGLEYPYEQYF
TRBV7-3	CASSLGLAGGPGEQFF
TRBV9	CASSVGGLSYNEQFF